These 2 T cell receptor beta chains were sequenced from one sample in a study of tumour-infiltrating T cells in Burkitt lymphoma. TCRdb's copy holds only in-frame clones and misses some; the assay was immunoSEQ multiplex PCR. The table has 7,500 to 9,500 clones, approximately 56% seen once; the top ten hold about 5.2%. The sequencing sample was made of tumor tissue. Every receptor here comes from a human donor with diffuse large B-cell lymphoma.

This chain joins TRBV7-9 and TRBJ1-1; no definite D call. Germline V lookup: CDR1 SEHNR, CDR2 FQNEAQ (reference sequence). Deletions cut 2 bases from V and 4 bases from J, with 11 bases between. This CDR3 comprises 14 residues. The CDR3 sequence: CASSLNRKSTEAFF. The CDR3 region has the DNA TGTGCCAGCAGCTTAAACAGAAAAAGCACTGAAGCTTTCTTT.

The chain links TRBV19 to TRBJ1-1; possibly TRBD1 for D (5 bases). The CDR3 extends over 13 amino acids. Trimming took off 0 bases at V and 6 bases at J, with 8 bases between the two ends. Germline assignment: CDR1 LNHDA and CDR2 SQIVND (reference sequence). The CDR3 DNA is TGTGCCAGTAGTATAGATGGAGGGGCTGAAGCTTTCTTT. It specifies CASSIDGGAEAFF.